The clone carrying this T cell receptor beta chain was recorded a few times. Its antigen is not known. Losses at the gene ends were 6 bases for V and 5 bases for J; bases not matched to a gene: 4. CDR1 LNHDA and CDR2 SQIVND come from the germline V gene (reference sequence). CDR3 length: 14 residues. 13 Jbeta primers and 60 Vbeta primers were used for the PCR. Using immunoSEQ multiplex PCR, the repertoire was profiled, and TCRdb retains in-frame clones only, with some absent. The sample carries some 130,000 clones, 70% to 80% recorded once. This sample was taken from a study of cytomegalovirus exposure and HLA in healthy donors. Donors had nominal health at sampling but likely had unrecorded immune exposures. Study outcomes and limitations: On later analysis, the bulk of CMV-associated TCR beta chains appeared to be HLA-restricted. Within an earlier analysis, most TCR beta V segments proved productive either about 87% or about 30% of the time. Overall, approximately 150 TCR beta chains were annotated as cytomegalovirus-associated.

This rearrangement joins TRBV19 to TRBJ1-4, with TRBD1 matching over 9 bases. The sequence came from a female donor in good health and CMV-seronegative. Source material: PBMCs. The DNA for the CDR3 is TGTGCCAGTAGCCACGGGACAGGGAATGAAAAACTGTTTTTT. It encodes CASSHGTGNEKLFF.